This T cell receptor beta chain was sequenced during a study of PD-L1 blockade in urothelial cancer. Spiked synthetic TCR analogs estimated absolute template abundance per PCR. Measured with immunoSEQ multiplex PCR; TCRdb has only the in-frame clones, and not every one. The sample has over 40,000 clones; roughly four fifths are singletons. Concerning this clone: One end of the junction varies from germline; a read error may be responsible.

The TCR sequence derives from a man between 70 and 80 years old with urothelial cancer. The specimen was PBMCs, collected around atezolizumab (anti-PD-L1) treatment.

The CDR3 sequence is CASGLDGNNQPQHF. As DNA, the CDR3 is TGTGCTAGTGGCTTGGACGGGAACAATCAGCCCCAGCATTTT. The chain recombines TRBV12-5 with TRBJ1-5, with no clear D. The CDR3 spans 14 residues. The germline gives CDR1 LGHNT, CDR2 FRNRAP.